This T cell receptor (beta chain) was captured by sequencing in a study of shared clonotypes between healthy human individuals. Findings and caveats of the study: Across a few donors, naive CD4 shared approximately 4.5%, naive CD8 under 4%, memory CD4 about 2.5%, memory CD8 roughly 0.37%.

Data came from immunoSEQ multiplex PCR; TCRdb stores just in-frame clones and leaves some out. The sample shows hundreds of thousands of clones, more than 70% of them seen only once. This clone was seen many times. Its antigen is as yet unknown. Sequencing input: memory CD4+ T cells sorted from blood. The subset: CD45RA-negative fraction. This clonotype originated in a woman in her 30s in good health.

The DNA for the CDR3 is TGTGCCAGCAGCGTACGCGAGGGCTCCTACAATGAGCAGTTCTTC. The encoded protein is CASSVREGSYNEQFF. This sequence joins TRBV11-2 and TRBJ2-1, with D possibly being TRBD2 (5 bases). Trimming removed 5 bases from V and 0 bases from J, with 11 bases in between. The CDR3 loop spans 15 amino acids. The germline gives CDR1 SGHAT, CDR2 FQNNGV.